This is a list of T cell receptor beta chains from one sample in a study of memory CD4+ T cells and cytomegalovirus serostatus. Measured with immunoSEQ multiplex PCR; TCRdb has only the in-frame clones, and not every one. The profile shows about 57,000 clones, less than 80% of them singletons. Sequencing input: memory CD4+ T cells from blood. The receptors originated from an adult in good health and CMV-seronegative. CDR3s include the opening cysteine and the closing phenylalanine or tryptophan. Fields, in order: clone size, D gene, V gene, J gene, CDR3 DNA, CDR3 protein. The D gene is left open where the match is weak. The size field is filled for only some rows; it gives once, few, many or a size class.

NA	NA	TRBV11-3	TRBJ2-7	TGTGCCAGCAGCTTGGATCTTGACTACGAGCAGTACTTC	CASSLDLDYEQYF
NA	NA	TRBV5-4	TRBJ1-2	TGTGCCAGCAGCTTTGGGGGAGGGGGGTCTAACTATGGCTACACCTTC	CASSFGGGGSNYGYTF
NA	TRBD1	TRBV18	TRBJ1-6	TGTGCCAGCTCCCCAGGGACAGGGGGTAGGGCCCTCCACTTT	CASSPGTGGRALHF
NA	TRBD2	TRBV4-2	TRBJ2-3	TGTGCCAGCAGCCAAGACGGCGGTAGCGGGGATGGGACGCAGTATTTT	CASSQDGGSGDGTQYF
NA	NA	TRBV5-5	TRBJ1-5	TGTGCCAGCAGTCAACCGGGGGGGCCCCAGCATTTT	CASSQPGGPQHF
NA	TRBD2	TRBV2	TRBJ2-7	TGTGCCAGCAGTGAACTGGGACTAGCGGTGTCCTACGAGCAGTACTTC	CASSELGLAVSYEQYF
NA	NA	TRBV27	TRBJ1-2	TGTGCCAGCAGTTCCGGGGCGTACATTCCCAATGGCTACACCTTC	CASSSGAYIPNGYTF
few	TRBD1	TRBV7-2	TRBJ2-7	TGTGCCAGCAGCTTAGCGTGGGGACAGGGCTACGAGCAGTACTTC	CASSLAWGQGYEQYF
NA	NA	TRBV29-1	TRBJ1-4	TGCAGCGGCGACGTCCGGGAAAAACTGTTTTTT	CSGDVREKLFF
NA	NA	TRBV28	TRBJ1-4	TGTGCCAGCAACCGGATTAATGAAAAACTGTTTTTT	CASNRINEKLFF
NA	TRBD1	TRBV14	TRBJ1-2	TGTGCCAGCAGCCGAACAACCGGGACAGGCTATGGCTACACCTTC	CASSRTTGTGYGYTF
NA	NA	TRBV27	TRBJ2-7	TGTGTCAGCAGTCTAGGACACCTACAGGGCGAGCAGTACTTC	CVSSLGHLQGEQYF
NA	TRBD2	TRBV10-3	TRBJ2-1	TGTGCCATCAGTGAGACTAGCGGGAGAGTTAATGAGCAGTTCTTC	CAISETSGRVNEQFF
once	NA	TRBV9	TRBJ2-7	TGTGCCAGCAGCGCTACGGGGGACTCCTACGAGCAGTACTTC	CASSATGDSYEQYF
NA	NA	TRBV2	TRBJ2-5	TGTGCCAGCAGTGAAGAGTACCAAGAGACCCAGTACTTC	CASSEEYQETQYF
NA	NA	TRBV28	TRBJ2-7	TGTGCCAGCAGTTTACCGGGGGCGGACTACGAGCAGTACTTC	CASSLPGADYEQYF
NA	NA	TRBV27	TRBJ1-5	TGTGCCAGCAGTTCCCGTTCTTTTGAGCCCCAGCATTTT	CASSSRSFEPQHF
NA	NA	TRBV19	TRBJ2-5	TGTGCCAGTAGTAACCGTTATACAGAGACCCAGTACTTC	CASSNRYTETQYF
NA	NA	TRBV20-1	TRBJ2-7	TGCAGTGCTAGTTACGAGCAGTACTTC	CSASYEQYF
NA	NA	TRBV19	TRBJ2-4	TGTGCCAGTACCGAACGCCAGAGGAGCCTAGCCAAAAACATTCAGTACTTC	CASTERQRSLAKNIQYF
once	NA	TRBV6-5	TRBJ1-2	TGTGCCACTCAACAAGGGTCCAGTAGAGGCTACACCTTC	CATQQGSSRGYTF
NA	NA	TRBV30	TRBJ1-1	TGTGCCTGGAGCTACCGAGGGAGTCGACTGAACACTGAAGCTTTCTTT	CAWSYRGSRLNTEAFF
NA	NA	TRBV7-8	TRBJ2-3	TGTGCCAGCACCCCCCTCTTACGAAGCACAGATACGCAGTATTTT	CASTPLLRSTDTQYF
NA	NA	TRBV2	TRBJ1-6	TGTGCCAGCGAGGGCCAGGGTTCAGGGTCACCCCTCCACTTT	CASEGQGSGSPLHF
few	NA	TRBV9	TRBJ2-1	TGTGCCAGCAGCGTAGCAGGGGCTGAGCAGTTCTTC	CASSVAGAEQFF
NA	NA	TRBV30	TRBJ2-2	TGTGCCTGGAGTTCATTCACCGGGGAGCTGTTTTTT	CAWSSFTGELFF
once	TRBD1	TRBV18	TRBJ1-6	TGTGCCAGCTCCCCCAGGGGGTCGGATTCACCCCTCCACTTT	CASSPRGSDSPLHF
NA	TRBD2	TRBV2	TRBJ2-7	TGTGCCAGCGGGGGGGAAAGCGGGGGAAAGTACGAGCAGTACTTC	CASGGESGGKYEQYF
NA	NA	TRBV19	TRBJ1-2	TGTGCCAGTAGCAGGCAGGGAGCCGGCTACACCTTC	CASSRQGAGYTF
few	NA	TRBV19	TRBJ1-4	TGTGCCAAAGAAAAACTGTTTTTT	CAKEKLFF
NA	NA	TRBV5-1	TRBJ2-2	TGCGCCAGCAGCGAAACCTCGAACACCGGGGAGCTGTTTTTT	CASSETSNTGELFF
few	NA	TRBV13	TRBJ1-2	TGTGCCAGCAGCTTAGGGCCAGGGGAAGGGTATGGCTACACCTTC	CASSLGPGEGYGYTF
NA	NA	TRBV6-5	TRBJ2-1	TGTGCCAGCAGTTCCGATAATGCTGGTGAGCAGTTCTTC	CASSSDNAGEQFF
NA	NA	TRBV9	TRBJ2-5	TGTGCCAGCAGCGTAACCAAGGGGAGAGAGACCCAGTACTTC	CASSVTKGRETQYF
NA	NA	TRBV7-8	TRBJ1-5	TGTGCCAGCGGGTTTCTAGGAGATAGCAATCAGCCCCAGCATTTT	CASGFLGDSNQPQHF
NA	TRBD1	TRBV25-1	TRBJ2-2	TGTGCCAGCAGTCCCCAGACAGGGGACACCGGGGAGCTGTTTTTT	CASSPQTGDTGELFF
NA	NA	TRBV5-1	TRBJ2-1	TGCGCCAGCAGCTTACCCAGCAATGAGCAGTTCTTC	CASSLPSNEQFF
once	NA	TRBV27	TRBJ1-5	TGTGCCAGCAGTTTTTGGAATCAGCCCCAGCATTTT	CASSFWNQPQHF
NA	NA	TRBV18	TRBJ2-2	TGTGCCAGCTCACTTCAGGTTACCGGGGAGCTGTTTTTT	CASSLQVTGELFF
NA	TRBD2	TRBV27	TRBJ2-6	TGTGCCAGCAGAGGGACTAGCGGATGGTCTGGGGCCAACGTCCTGACTTTC	CASRGTSGWSGANVLTF
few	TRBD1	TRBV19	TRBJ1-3	TGTGCCAGTAGTTCCCTACCGGGACAGGGGTATGGAAACACCATATATTTT	CASSSLPGQGYGNTIYF
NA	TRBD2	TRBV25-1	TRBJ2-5	TGTGCCAGCAGTCCCCGTGGTAGCGGGAGAGGTGGTGAGACCCAGTACTTC	CASSPRGSGRGGETQYF
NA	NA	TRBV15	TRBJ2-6	TGTGCCACGTCCCAGAGCATAATTTCTGGGGCCAACGTCCTGACTTTC	CATSQSIISGANVLTF
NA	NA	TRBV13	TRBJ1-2	TGTGCCAGCAGCTTACGGGGGACCTATGGCTACACCTTC	CASSLRGTYGYTF
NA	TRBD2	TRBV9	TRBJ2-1	TGTGCCAGCAGCGTAGAACTAGCGAGGGGCAATGAGCAGTTCTTC	CASSVELARGNEQFF
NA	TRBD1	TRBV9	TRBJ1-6	TGTGCCAGCAGCGATAAGCAGGGGGCGAACTATAATTCACCCCTCCACTTT	CASSDKQGANYNSPLHF
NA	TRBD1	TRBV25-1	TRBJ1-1	TGTGCCAGCAGGGGACAGGCCAACACTGAAGCTTTCTTT	CASRGQANTEAFF
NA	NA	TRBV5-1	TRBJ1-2	TGCGCCAGCAGCTGGGACGGACAGAGCTCTGGCTACACCTTC	CASSWDGQSSGYTF
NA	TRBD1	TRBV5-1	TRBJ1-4	TGCGCCAGCAGCCTAGCGACAGGGACTAATGAAAAACTGTTTTTT	CASSLATGTNEKLFF
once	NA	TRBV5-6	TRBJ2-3	TGTGCCAGCAGCTTGGGGCTTACTCGCACAGATACGCAGTATTTT	CASSLGLTRTDTQYF